This T cell receptor (beta chain) was observed in a study of blood T cell repertoires in COVID-19. Study-wide background: Spain, Italy and the United States supplied samples that represented acute and convalescent COVID-19.

Data came from immunoSEQ multiplex PCR; TCRdb stores just in-frame clones and leaves some out. The sample consists of 150,000 or so clones, about 85% of them appearing once. Living in roughly 23 US areas, the participants were between 18 and 89 years of age. Before they entered the study, exposed participants had met a COVID-19 case within 2 weeks. The sequencing input was PBMCs or T cells enriched from blood (not recorded which). The TCR comes from a woman in her thirties or forties who had been exposed to COVID-19.

The CDR3 protein is CASSLDSNYGYTF. The CDR3 DNA follows: TGTGCCAGCAGCTTGGACAGTAACTATGGCTACACCTTC. The gene calls are TRBV11-2 and TRBJ1-2, with D perhaps matching TRBD1 (6 bases). The V end lost 3 bases, the J end lost 1 base, and 6 bases lay between the germline ends. This CDR3 has 13 residues. Germline CDR1 SGHAT, CDR2 FQNNGV. Filled out from reference TRBV11-2 and TRBJ1-2, the complete variable domain reads EAGVAQSPRYKIIEKRQSVAFWCNPISGHATLYWYQQILGQGPKLLIQFQNNGVVDDSQLPKDRFSAERLKGVDSTLKIQPAKLEDSAVYLCASSLDSNYGYTFGSGTRLTVV.